The 11 T cell receptor beta chains listed next were all sequenced from one sample in a study of blood T cell repertoires in COVID-19. Some clones are missing from TCRdb's copy, which holds only in-frame ones; the method was immunoSEQ multiplex PCR. The sample yields approximately 250,000 clones, over 75% seen once. Specimen: PBMCs or T cells enriched from blood (not recorded which). The receptors were sampled from a woman aged 30 to 39 who had recovered from COVID-19.

The chain recombines TRBV7-9 with TRBJ1-3; 9 positions agree with TRBD1. Germline CDR1 is SEHNR and CDR2 is FQNEAQ (reference sequence). The junction had 7 bases not matched to a gene; V was cut back by 5 bases and J by 2 bases. The CDR3 contains 16 residues. The CDR3 reads CASSGRNRGPGNTIYF. The CDR3 coding sequence is TGTGCCAGCAGCGGAAGGAACAGGGGGCCTGGAAACACCATATATTTT.

The CDR3 spells CASSQGAAYNSPLHF. In nucleotides, the CDR3 is TGCGCCAGCAGCCAGGGGGCCGCCTATAATTCACCCCTCCACTTT. J is TRBJ1-6 and V is TRBV4-3; tentative D call: TRBD1 (6 bases). In germline, CDR1 is LGHNA, CDR2 YSLEER. The CDR3 consists of 15 residues. Trimming left V 3 bases short and J 2 bases short, with 8 bases between.

This chain joins TRBV5-1 and TRBJ1-4; a possible D gene is TRBD1 (6 bases). The CDR3 extends over 14 amino acids. Deletions cut 4 bases from V and 8 bases from J, with 15 bases between. Per germline, CDR1 SGHRS and CDR2 YFSETQ. CDR3 loop: CASSLLDSEEKLFF. The CDR3 nucleotides are TGCGCCAGCAGCCTCCTGGACAGTGAGGAAAAACTGTTTTTT.

The V gene is TRBV9, the J gene TRBJ2-1; 10 bases line up with TRBD1. The V and J ends lost 3 bases and 7 bases, in that order; junction bases with no gene match: 7. The CDR3 spans 15 residues. CDR1 and CDR2 (germline): SGDLS, YYNGEE. CDR3 loop: CASSEDRTGGNEQFF. CDR3 nucleotide sequence: TGTGCCAGCAGCGAAGACAGGACAGGGGGAAATGAGCAGTTCTTC.

The chain carries TRBV10-1 and TRBJ1-5; D may be TRBD1 (6 bases). The CDR3 is 14 amino acids. Trimming pared 6 bases from V and 9 bases from J, leaving 18 bases between. Looked up from germline, CDR1 is WNHNN and CDR2 is SYGVQD (reference sequence). The CDR3 spells CASRTGRGGRPQHF. DNA for the CDR3: TGCGCCAGCAGAACAGGTCGAGGGGGACGGCCCCAGCATTTT.

The chain is built from TRBV14 and TRBJ1-4, with D possibly TRBD1 on 6 matching bases. The CDR3 totals 15 residues. Germline values: CDR1 SGHDN, CDR2 FVKESK. The V end lost 4 bases, the J end lost 4 bases, and 13 bases lay between the germline ends. CDR3 nucleotides: TGTGCCAGCAGCCGATGGACAGTTCTTAATGAAAAACTGTTTTTT. Protein: CASSRWTVLNEKLFF.

This chain joins TRBV25-1 and TRBJ2-7; 9 bases are a match to TRBD2. CDR3 length: 14 residues. Germline values: CDR1 MGHDK, CDR2 SYGVNS. The V segment lost 4 bases and the J segment 3 bases; nucleotides outside the gene matches: 4. The chain's CDR3 is CASSVREGGYEQYF. In DNA, the CDR3 is TGTGCCAGCAGTGTGCGGGAGGGCGGCTACGAGCAGTACTTC.

CDR3 region: CASRTAFNQPQHF. For the CDR3, the DNA is TGTGCCAGCCGTACAGCCTTCAATCAGCCCCAGCATTTT. V is TRBV28 and J is TRBJ1-5; no reliable D call. The V end lost 8 bases, the J end lost 3 bases, and 11 bases lay between the germline ends. The germline V gene has CDR1 MDHEN and CDR2 SYDVKM. This CDR3 spans 13 amino acids.

The chain employs TRBV11-3 and TRBJ2-3, with D hard to call. The CDR3 loop spans 17 amino acids. V lost 5 bases and J lost 1, with 19 bases in between. Germline V CDR1 and CDR2: SGHNT, YENEEA. CDR3 coding DNA: TGTGCCAGCAGCCTACTCGCCGACTCGCCAGGCACAGATACGCAGTATTTT. This codes for CASSLLADSPGTDTQYF.

With respect to this clone: A much larger clone sits a single nucleotide away, making a read error possible. This sequence joins TRBV12-3 or TRBV12-4 and TRBJ1-1, with D unresolved. V lost 4 bases, J lost 4 bases, and 7 bases lay in between. The CDR3 loop spans 12 amino acids. Written as DNA, the CDR3 is TGTGCCAGCAGTTCCGGGGTCACTGAAGCTTTCTTT. This translates into CASSSGVTEAFF.

In this sample, this clone turned up a few times. The chain employs TRBV5-1 and TRBJ2-1; 8 nucleotides match TRBD1. With 1 base clipped from V and 10 bases from J, the junction kept 7 bases outside the gene matches. Germline V lookup: CDR1 SGHRS, CDR2 YFSETQ. CDR3 length: 14 residues. The CDR3 region has the DNA TGCGCCAGCAGCTTGCGTCAGGGGGCCGAGGAGCAGTTCTTC. It encodes CASSLRQGAEEQFF.